These 28 T cell receptor beta chains share one sample of origin, sequenced in a study of blood T cells in healthy people across ages. Together with a sample-barcoded 5' primer, a J-beta primer mix was included in a second PCR lasting roughly 7 to 11 cycles. TCRdb independently ran MiXCR on the 5' RACE reads; one entry per CDR3 protein. The sample has 1.2 million to 1.5 million distinct CDR3 sequences; approximately 38% are singletons. Source material: blood. These receptors came from a woman between 18 and 29 years old in good health.

This clonotype was seen a handful of times. The rearrangement joins TRBV20-1 to TRBJ2-3, with D tentatively TRBD1 or TRBD2 (5 bases each). V lost 3 bases to trimming and J lost 6 bases, with 10 bases between them. The CDR3 runs to 12 residues. The germline V gene encodes CDR1 DFQATT and CDR2 SNEGSKA (reference sequence). CDR3 in amino acids: CSARGTSDTQYF. The CDR3 nucleotides read TGCAGTGCTAGGGGGACGTCGGATACGCAGTATTTT.

This clonotype was recorded a few times. The chain couples TRBV21-1 to TRBJ2-7; TRBD1 reflects the table's D call only, with no check against the DNA. TRBV21-1 constitutes a pseudogene. The CDR3 spans 13 residues. CDR3 region: CASSNNRDGEQYF. DNA of the CDR3: TGTGCCAGCAGCAACAACAGGGACGGCGAGCAGTACTTC.

This clonotype has just one count. The chain employs TRBV18 and TRBJ2-1; 11 bases map to TRBD2. This CDR3 spans 16 amino acids. Germline-derived CDR1 and CDR2 are KGHSH and LQKENI. V trimming: 5 bases; J trimming: 0 bases; junction bases outside the gene matches: 3. This CDR3 reads CASSKTSGSSYNEQFF. Here the CDR3 DNA reads TGTGCCAGCTCAAAAACTAGCGGGAGCTCCTACAATGAGCAGTTCTTC.

The genes are TRBV6-1 and TRBJ2-1; 7 bases align to TRBD1. CDR3 length: 16 amino acids. J was trimmed by 5 bases and V by 6 bases; bases with no gene match: 13. Per the germline V gene, CDR1 is MNHNS and CDR2 is SASEGT. CDR3 coding DNA: TGTGCCAGCAGGTCCGGGACAGAAATCGCAAACAATGAGCAGTTCTTC. It translates to CASRSGTEIANNEQFF.

The chain carries TRBV20-1 and TRBJ2-5; 7 bases line up with TRBD2. The CDR3 runs 14 residues. CDR1 and CDR2 (germline): DFQATT, SNEGSKA (reference sequence). The V segment lost 3 bases and the J segment 4 bases; nucleotides outside the gene matches: 8. CDR3 in amino acids: CSASSGVGLETQYF. The CDR3, as DNA: TGCAGTGCTAGCAGCGGGGTAGGGTTAGAGACCCAGTACTTC.

The rearrangement uses TRBV2 and TRBJ2-1; D is perhaps TRBD2 (6 bases). The CDR3 spans 14 residues. V was cut by 6 bases and J by 5 bases, with 14 bases left in between. Germline V CDR1 and CDR2: SNHLY, FYNNEI. CDR3 protein: CASRGSGLNNEQFF. The CDR3 nucleotides are TGTGCCAGCAGAGGGAGCGGGCTCAACAATGAGCAGTTCTTC.

This rearrangement joins TRBV4-1 to TRBJ2-7, with D perhaps matching TRBD1 or TRBD2 (5 bases each). The germline V and J ends were trimmed by 2 bases and 10 bases, with 12 bases remaining between them. Germline V CDR1 and CDR2: MGHRA, YSYEKL. The CDR3 consists of 12 residues. In DNA form, the CDR3 reads TGCGCCAGCAGCCAAAGGGAGTGGGGCCAGTACTTC. It specifies CASSQREWGQYF.

The chain uses TRBV4-1 and TRBJ2-7; maybe TRBD1 (5 bases). The germline V and J ends were trimmed by 0 bases and 4 bases, with 16 bases remaining between them. Per the germline V gene, CDR1 is MGHRA and CDR2 is YSYEKL. The CDR3 totals 16 residues. The CDR3 DNA follows: TGCGCCAGCAGCCAAGATGACCCAGGGTCCCTTTACGAGCAGTACTTC. Encoded protein: CASSQDDPGSLYEQYF.

For this clonotype: Germline and junction disagree at one end, which may indicate a read error. V usage is TRBV5-6 and J usage is TRBJ2-7; D is perhaps TRBD1 (6 bases). This CDR3 contains 14 residues. Germline V gives CDR1 SGHDT, CDR2 YYEEEE. CDR3 bases: TGTGCCTGCAGCTTGAACCAGGGGTTGGGTGAGCAGTACTTC. It yields the protein CACSLNQGLGEQYF.

CDR3 nucleotides: TGTGCCAGCAGACTTCTCGGCGCCGAGCAGTACTTC. Translation: CASRLLGAEQYF. The rearrangement links TRBV28 to TRBJ2-7; D uncertain. The CDR3 is 12 amino acids. V lost 6 bases to trimming and J lost 6 bases, with 12 bases between them. Germline V gene lookup returns CDR1 MDHEN and CDR2 SYDVKM.

This clonotype turned up a few times. This chain joins TRBV20-1 and TRBJ2-5; D may correspond to TRBD1 or TRBD2 (6 bases each). The CDR3 spans 14 residues. Germline V gives CDR1 DFQATT, CDR2 SNEGSKA (reference sequence). Trimming cost V 1 base and J 0 bases, with 9 bases left between them. The CDR3 DNA is TGCAGTGCTAGAGCGGGGGCGTACCAAGAGACCCAGTACTTC. This gives the protein CSARAGAYQETQYF.

This clonotype was detected a few times. This rearrangement joins TRBV7-9 to TRBJ1-1; TRBD1 is a possible D gene (6 bases). Germline V gene data show CDR1 as SEHNR and CDR2 as FQNEAQ (reference sequence). V lost 7 bases, J lost 1 base, and 16 bases lay in between. The CDR3 extends over 15 amino acids. The CDR3 nucleotides are TGTGCCAGCACCGTAGGGGGGGCTGAGAACACTGAAGCTTTCTTT. Its translation: CASTVGGAENTEAFF.

The rearrangement links TRBV20-1 to TRBJ1-4; D gene uncertain. Trimming pared 7 bases from V and 5 bases from J, leaving 17 bases between. Per germline, CDR1 DFQATT and CDR2 SNEGSKA (reference sequence). This CDR3 spans 14 amino acids. The DNA of the CDR3 is TGCAGTGTTAGGGCAACGCCTCAAAATGAAAAACTGTTTTTT. Translated, it gives CSVRATPQNEKLFF.

V usage is TRBV10-3 and J usage is TRBJ2-5; the D is unclear. Trimming left V 3 bases short and J 2 bases short, with 4 bases between. Germline-derived CDR1 and CDR2 are ENHRY and SYGVKD. The CDR3 sequence is 12 residues long. The CDR3 nucleotides read TGTGCCATCAGTGACAAACAAGAGACCCAGTACTTC. This encodes CAISDKQETQYF.

J is TRBJ2-1 and V is TRBV3-1; no definite D call. The J call may be faulty, since TRBJ2-7 better matches the DNA end. CDR1 LGHDT and CDR2 YNNKEL come from the germline V gene (reference sequence). CDR3 length equals 15 residues. This chain's CDR3 is CASSPLLGLYNEQYF. The DNA of the CDR3 is TGTGCCAGCAGCCCGCTTCTGGGATTGTACAATGAGCAGTACTTC.

This chain uses TRBV5-1 with TRBJ1-2; no reliable D call. V lost 2 bases and J 3 bases, leaving 8 bases between the germline ends. CDR3 length equals 13 residues. Germline V gene data show CDR1 as SGHRS and CDR2 as YFSETQ. This CDR3 reads CASSFIPDYGYTF. The CDR3 bases are TGCGCCAGCAGCTTTATTCCAGACTATGGCTACACCTTC.

This chain links TRBV3-1 with TRBJ2-1, with 7 bases that match TRBD2. Losses at the gene ends were 2 bases for V and 7 bases for J; bases not matched to a gene: 11. Germline CDR1 LGHDT, CDR2 YNNKEL (reference sequence). CDR3 length equals 16 residues. CDR3 loop: CASSQSVLASGNEQFF. The CDR3 nucleotides read TGTGCCAGCAGCCAATCGGTACTAGCGAGTGGGAATGAGCAGTTCTTC.

This clonotype appeared a few times. V and J are TRBV12-3 or TRBV12-4 and TRBJ1-2, with D perhaps TRBD1 (6 bases). The CDR3 consists of 14 residues. Trimming cost V 10 bases and J 6 bases, with 21 bases left between them. The DNA of the CDR3 is TGTGCCACCCTACGGGGGGGGCGGTTCAATGGCTACACCTTC. Encoded protein: CATLRGGRFNGYTF.

J is TRBJ2-7 and V is TRBV6-1, with D possibly matching TRBD2 (5 bases). CDR1 and CDR2 (germline): MNHNS, SASEGT. The germline V and J ends were trimmed by 6 bases and 1 base, with 16 bases remaining between them. This CDR3 contains 15 residues. Here the CDR3 DNA reads TGTGCCAGCAGCCTCGGACTGACTCTTTCCTACGAGCAGTACTTC. It is translated as CASSLGLTLSYEQYF.

Many counts were recorded for this clonotype. The CDR3 region has the DNA TGCAGCGTGACTAGTCATCACTCCTACAATGAGCAGTTCTTC. Translated, it gives CSVTSHHSYNEQFF. This chain links TRBV29-1 with TRBJ2-1; D may be TRBD2 (6 bases). CDR1 and CDR2 from the germline V gene are SQVTM and ANQGSEA. V lost 6 bases and J lost 0, with 12 bases in between. The CDR3 extends over 14 amino acids.

The chain carries TRBV5-1 and TRBJ1-2; the D gene is possibly TRBD1 (5 bases). Germline V gene sequence: CDR1 SGHRS, CDR2 YFSETQ. Trimming shortened V by 0 bases and J by 4 bases, and 13 bases separated the two germline ends. CDR3 length: 15 amino acids. The CDR3 sequence: CASSLATGAIYGYTF. CDR3 sequence (DNA): TGCGCCAGCAGCTTGGCTACCGGGGCAATCTATGGCTACACCTTC.

The chain links TRBV2 to TRBJ2-7; TRBD2 matches 12 bases. Germline values: CDR1 SNHLY, CDR2 FYNNEI. Losses at the gene ends were 2 bases for V and 5 bases for J; bases not matched to a gene: 4. The CDR3 runs 15 residues. Here the CDR3 DNA reads TGTGCCAGCAGTGAACCGGGACTAGCGGGCGACGAGCAGTACTTC. Translation gives CASSEPGLAGDEQYF.

A few counts support this clonotype. This chain joins TRBV6-2 or TRBV6-3 and TRBJ2-7, with unresolved D. Trimming cost V 4 bases and J 1 base, with 14 bases left between them. Per the germline V gene, CDR1 is MNHEY and CDR2 is SVGEGT. The CDR3 consists of 15 residues. The CDR3 reads CASSSLVITSYEQYF. The CDR3, as DNA: TGTGCCAGCAGTTCCCTAGTGATCACGTCCTACGAGCAGTACTTC.

This rearrangement joins TRBV14 to TRBJ1-5; TRBD1 matches 7 bases. CDR1 SGHDN and CDR2 FVKESK come from the germline V gene. The CDR3 loop spans 14 amino acids. Trimming took 2 bases from V and 5 from J; bases not matched to a gene: 3. In nucleotides, the CDR3 is TGTGCCAGCAGCCAACGGGACAGATATCAGCCCCAGCATTTT. Translated: CASSQRDRYQPQHF.

The CDR3 spells CASSPPGTSGTSEQFF. CDR3 nucleotides: TGTGCCAGCAGCCCCCCAGGGACTAGCGGGACTAGTGAGCAGTTCTTC. V is TRBV11-1 and J is TRBJ2-1; TRBD2 agrees at 13 bases. The CDR3 is 16 amino acids. CDR1 is SGHAT and CDR2 is FQDESV in the germline V gene (reference sequence). V was clipped by 5 bases and J by 9 bases; unmatched bases: 10.

As concerns this clonotype: This may be a read error, as it is one base from a much larger clone. The chain couples TRBV4-2 to TRBJ2-4, with TRBD2 as a possible D gene (5 bases). CDR3 length: 13 residues. CDR1 is LGHNA, CDR2 YNFKEQ, per germline. V was shortened by 0 bases and J by 14 bases, with 14 bases between the two germline ends. Here the CDR3 DNA reads TGTGCCAGCAGCCAAGATGTTGGGGAGACCGAGTACTTC. Residues: CASSQDVGETEYF.

J is TRBJ1-4 and V is TRBV5-1, with a weak D call TRBD1 (5 bases). The V gene lost 1 base and the J gene lost 8 bases, with 12 bases spanning the gap. The V gene's germline CDR1 is SGHRS and CDR2 YFSETQ. This CDR3 contains 14 residues. The CDR3 sequence: CASSLSPGTEKLFF. For the CDR3, the DNA is TGCGCCAGCAGCTTGAGTCCAGGGACCGAAAAACTGTTTTTT.

The rearrangement joins TRBV29-1 to TRBJ2-7, with 8 bases identical to TRBD1. This CDR3 has 12 amino acids. V shed 7 bases and J 3 bases; nucleotides not matched to a gene: 5. Germline CDR1 SQVTM, CDR2 ANQGSEA. The CDR3 loop reads CSAGTGLYEQYF. As DNA, the CDR3 is TGCAGCGCCGGGACAGGACTCTACGAGCAGTACTTC.